Listed here are 10 T cell receptor beta chains from one sample, sequenced in a study of blood T cell repertoires in COVID-19 (dated by TCRdb to the early 2020s). Libraries came from the immunoSEQ multiplex PCR assay. The table was pulled from immuneACCESS by TCRdb, which kept in-frame rearrangements only. Such tables lose some clones; where checked, under half of the loss comes from unresolved V genes, and the rest has no known cause. The sample contains 50,000 or so clones, 77% of them found a single time. The ten largest account for about 20% of the sample. Sequenced: peripheral blood. The receptors here all came from a human donor with active or convalescent COVID-19. The donor label of this sample is uncertain.

The V call is TRBV28, the J call TRBJ2-7, with 10 bases that match TRBD2. J gave up 3 bases and V 5 bases, and 4 bases lay outside the gene matches. The germline CDR1 and CDR2 sequences are MDHEN and SYDVKM. The CDR3 is 14 residues long. Here the CDR3 reads CASSTSSGSYEQYF. In DNA form, the CDR3 reads TGTGCCAGCAGTACCTCTAGCGGGAGCTACGAGCAGTACTTC.

The sample holds a few counts of this clone. The gene calls are TRBV13 and TRBJ1-2, with D possibly TRBD1 on 5 matching bases. The CDR3 is made up of 16 amino acids. Germline V lookup: CDR1 PRHDT, CDR2 FYEKMQ (reference sequence). V shed 0 bases and J shed 3 bases, with 14 bases lying between them. CDR3 DNA sequence: TGTGCCAGCAGCTTAGGACAGGTCGTATTGGACTATGGCTACACCTTC. Its translation: CASSLGQVVLDYGYTF. The whole variable domain, remainder taken from reference TRBV13 and TRBJ1-2, is AAGVIQSPRHLIKEKRETATLKCYPIPRHDTVYWYQQGPGQDPQFLISFYEKMQSDKGSIPDRFSAQQFSDYHSELNMSSLELGDSALYFCASSLGQVVLDYGYTFGSGTRLTVV.

The chain uses TRBV2 and TRBJ1-1; no definite D call. CDR1 SNHLY and CDR2 FYNNEI come from the germline V gene. The CDR3 sequence is 13 residues long. V shed 4 bases and J shed 4 bases, with 10 bases lying between them. In DNA, the CDR3 is TGTGCCAGCAGTGGAGATTTACTCACTGAAGCTTTCTTT. Encoded protein: CASSGDLLTEAFF.

The rearrangement joins TRBV5-1 to TRBJ2-4, with D perhaps matching TRBD1 (7 bases). The germline CDR1 and CDR2 sequences are SGHRS and YFSETQ. The V gene lost 3 bases and the J gene lost 3 bases, with 16 bases spanning the gap. The CDR3 contains 16 residues. CDR3 residues: CASSSVPQGGKNIQYF. The CDR3 DNA is TGCGCCAGCAGCTCTGTCCCCCAGGGGGGCAAAAACATTCAGTACTTC.

The J gene is TRBJ2-2, the V gene TRBV11-2, with D possibly TRBD2 on 5 matching bases. The CDR3 length is 14 residues. Trimming removed 2 bases at V and 3 bases at J, with 7 bases between. Germline V gene sequence: CDR1 SGHAT, CDR2 FQNNGV. CDR3 loop: CASSLREYTGELFF. DNA for the CDR3: TGTGCCAGCAGCTTAAGGGAGTACACCGGGGAGCTGTTTTTT.

The genes are TRBV19 and TRBJ2-1, with D unresolved. The CDR3 is made up of 15 amino acids. The ends were cut back, 10 bases at V and 0 bases at J, with 16 bases in the middle. Germline CDR1 reads LNHDA; CDR2 reads SQIVND (reference sequence). CDR3 loop: CAIGELGSSYNEQFF. CDR3 nucleotides: TGTGCCATAGGAGAGTTAGGTAGCTCCTACAATGAGCAGTTCTTC.

The chain joins TRBV18 to TRBJ1-2, with a weak D call TRBD1 (6 bases). The germline V gene encodes CDR1 KGHSH and CDR2 LQKENI. The CDR3 consists of 13 residues. V was shortened by 5 bases and J by 4 bases, with 11 bases between the two germline ends. The CDR3 protein is CASSGTSAYGYTF. The CDR3 nucleotides are TGTGCCAGCTCAGGGACATCTGCCTATGGCTACACCTTC.

The chain joins TRBV14 to TRBJ1-2; perhaps TRBD1 as D (6 bases). With 10 bases removed from V and 4 bases from J, the gap between germline ends came to 34 bases. This CDR3 is 19 amino acids long. CDR1 is SGHDN, CDR2 FVKESK, per germline. The CDR3 loop is CAINKRWGHVPVGLYGYTF. CDR3 sequence (DNA): TGTGCCATCAATAAGAGATGGGGACATGTCCCCGTGGGTCTCTATGGCTACACCTTC.

In this sample, this clone turned up once. CDR3 sequence (DNA): TGTGCCAGTAGTATCAGGACTGAATATGGAATGAATGAGCAGTTCTTC. Its protein is CASSIRTEYGMNEQFF. V is TRBV19 and J is TRBJ2-1; weak D call: TRBD2 (5 bases). This CDR3 is 16 amino acids long. The V end lost 3 bases, the J end lost 7 bases, and 19 bases lay between the germline ends. Germline V CDR1 and CDR2: LNHDA, SQIVND (reference sequence).

This clone was picked up many times. The chain combines TRBV5-8 with TRBJ2-3; D possibly corresponds to TRBD2 (5 bases). This CDR3 is 14 amino acids long. Trimming left V 4 bases short and J 5 bases short, with 14 bases between. Germline V CDR1 and CDR2: SGHTS, YDEGEE. The CDR3 sequence is CASSRRQSLDTQYF. CDR3 DNA sequence: TGTGCCAGCAGCCGGAGGCAAAGTCTAGATACGCAGTATTTT.